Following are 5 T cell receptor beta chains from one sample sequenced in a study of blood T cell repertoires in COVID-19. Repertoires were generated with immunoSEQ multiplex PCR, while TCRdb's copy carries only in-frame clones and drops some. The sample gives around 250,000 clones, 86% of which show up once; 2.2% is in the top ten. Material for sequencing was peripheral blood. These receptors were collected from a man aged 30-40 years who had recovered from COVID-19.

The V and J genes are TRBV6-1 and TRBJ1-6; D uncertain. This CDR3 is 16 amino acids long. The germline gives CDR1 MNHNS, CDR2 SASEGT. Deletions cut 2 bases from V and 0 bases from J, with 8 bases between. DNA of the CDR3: TGTGCCAGCAGTGAATACGGGAGCTCCTATAATTCACCCCTCCACTTT. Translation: CASSEYGSSYNSPLHF.

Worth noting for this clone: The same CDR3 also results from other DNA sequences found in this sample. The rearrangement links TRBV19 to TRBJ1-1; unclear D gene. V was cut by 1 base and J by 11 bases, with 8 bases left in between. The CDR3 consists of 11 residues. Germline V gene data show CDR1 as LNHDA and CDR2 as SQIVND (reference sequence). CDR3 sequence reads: CASSIGRRAFF. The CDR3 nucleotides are TGTGCCAGTAGTATAGGCAGGAGGGCTTTCTTT.

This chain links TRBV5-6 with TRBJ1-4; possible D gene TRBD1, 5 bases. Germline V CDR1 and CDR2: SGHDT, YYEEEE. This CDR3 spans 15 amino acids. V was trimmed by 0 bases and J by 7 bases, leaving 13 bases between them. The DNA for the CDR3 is TGTGCCAGCAGCTTGGTTCCCGGGGGTGGTGAAAAACTGTTTTTT. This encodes CASSLVPGGGEKLFF.

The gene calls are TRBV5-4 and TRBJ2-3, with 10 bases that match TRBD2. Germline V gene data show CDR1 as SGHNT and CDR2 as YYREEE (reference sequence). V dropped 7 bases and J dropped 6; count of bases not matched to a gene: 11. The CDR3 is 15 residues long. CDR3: CASGRETSGWDTQYF. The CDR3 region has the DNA TGTGCCAGCGGGCGAGAGACTAGCGGGTGGGATACGCAGTATTTT.

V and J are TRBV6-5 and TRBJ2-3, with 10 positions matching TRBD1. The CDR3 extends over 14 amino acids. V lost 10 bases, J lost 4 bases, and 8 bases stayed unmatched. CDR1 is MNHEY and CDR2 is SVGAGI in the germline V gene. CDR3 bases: TGTGCCATCCATGACAGGGGGCTGGCAGATACGCAGTATTTT. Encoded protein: CAIHDRGLADTQYF.